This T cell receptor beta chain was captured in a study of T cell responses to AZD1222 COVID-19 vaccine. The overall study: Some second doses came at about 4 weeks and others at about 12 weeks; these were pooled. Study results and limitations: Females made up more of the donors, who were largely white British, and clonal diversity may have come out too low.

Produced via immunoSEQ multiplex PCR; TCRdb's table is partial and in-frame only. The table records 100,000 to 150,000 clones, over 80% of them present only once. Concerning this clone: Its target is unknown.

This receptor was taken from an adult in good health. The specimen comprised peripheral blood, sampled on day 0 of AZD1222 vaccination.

The DNA for the CDR3 is TGTGCCAGCAGGCTTCACAATGAGCAGTTCTTC. It translates to CASRLHNEQFF. The chain carries TRBV2 and TRBJ2-1, with D hard to call. V dropped 6 bases and J dropped 5 bases, with 5 bases sitting between them. Germline V CDR1 and CDR2: SNHLY, FYNNEI. The CDR3 has 11 residues. The whole variable domain, filled in from reference TRBV2 and TRBJ2-1, reads EPEVTQTPSHQVTQMGQEVILRCVPISNHLYFYWYRQILGQKVEFLVSFYNNEISEKSEIFDDQFSVERPDGSNFTLKIRSTKLEDSAMYFCASRLHNEQFFGPGTRLTVL.